In its sample, the clone carrying this TCR beta chain was seen once. Its antigen is unknown. Other DNA variants within this sample encode the same CDR3. These data come from a study of shared clonotypes between healthy human individuals. Notes on the study in general: Compared with memory subsets, naive subsets generally had larger estimated richness. Only blood underwent sampling, and tissue repertoires likely differ.

Trimming at V came to 7 bases and at J to 6 bases, leaving 10 bases not matched to a gene. Germline V lookup: CDR1 SQVTM, CDR2 ANQGSEA. The CDR3 covers 14 residues. Data came from immunoSEQ multiplex PCR; TCRdb stores just in-frame clones and leaves some out. Among 2 million to 2.5 million clones listed, approximately 94% were seen once. The clonotype was recovered from a man in his late teens or twenties in good health. Material for sequencing was naive CD4+ T cells sorted from blood. Indicated subset: CD45RA+ positively selected. The rearrangement joins TRBV29-1 to TRBJ2-3, with 10 positions matching TRBD2. Here the CDR3 DNA reads TGCAGCGCCCCAACTAGCGGGGTTGCTGATACGCAGTATTTT. Its protein product is CSAPTSGVADTQYF.